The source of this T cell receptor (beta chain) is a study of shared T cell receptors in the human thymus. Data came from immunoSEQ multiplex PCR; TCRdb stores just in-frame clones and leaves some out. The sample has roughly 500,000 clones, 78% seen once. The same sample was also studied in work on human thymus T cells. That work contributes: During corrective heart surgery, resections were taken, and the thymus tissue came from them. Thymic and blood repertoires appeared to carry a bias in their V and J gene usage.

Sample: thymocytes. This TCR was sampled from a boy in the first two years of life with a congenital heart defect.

DNA of the CDR3: TGTGCCAGCAGCCTGGGGCTAGCGGGGGCCTGGGGGCAGTTCTTC. Its protein is CASSLGLAGAWGQFF. The chain has TRBV9 and TRBJ2-1; the match to TRBD2 covers 10 bases. Germline V gives CDR1 SGDLS, CDR2 YYNGEE. CDR3 size: 15 residues. The trim removed 4 bases at V and 12 bases at J, leaving 13 bases unmatched.